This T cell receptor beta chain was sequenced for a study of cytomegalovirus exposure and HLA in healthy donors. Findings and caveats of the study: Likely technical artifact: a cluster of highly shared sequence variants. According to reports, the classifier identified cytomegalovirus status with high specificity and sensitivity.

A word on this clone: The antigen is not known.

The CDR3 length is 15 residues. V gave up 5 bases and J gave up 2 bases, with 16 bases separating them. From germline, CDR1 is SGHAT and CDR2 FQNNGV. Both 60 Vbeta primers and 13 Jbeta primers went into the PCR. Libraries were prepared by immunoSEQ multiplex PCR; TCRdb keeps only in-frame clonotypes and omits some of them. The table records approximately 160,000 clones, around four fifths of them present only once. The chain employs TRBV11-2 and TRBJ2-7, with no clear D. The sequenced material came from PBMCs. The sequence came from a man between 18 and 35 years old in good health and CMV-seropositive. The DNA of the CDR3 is TGTGCCAGCAGCGACCCGGCACAGCCTCCCTACGAGCAGTACTTC. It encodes CASSDPAQPPYEQYF.